This note documents a single T cell receptor (beta chain) sequence. The record originates from a study of T-cell reconstitution after alpha-beta-depleted transplantation in children. Preparation of the TCRbeta library was carried out with unique molecular identifiers. TCRdb reprocessed the PCR reads via MiXCR and lists one record per CDR3 protein. The data hold under 850,000 distinct CDR3 sequences, with about an eighth observed a single time. This clonotype was obtained from a girl aged 2 to 10 with congenital amegakaryocytic thrombocytopenia, due to receive a stem cell transplant. This sample comprised PBMCs, obtained before TCRalphabeta/CD19-depleted stem cell transplant.

The CDR3 region is CASSLDRDGVQPQHF. CDR3 DNA: TGTGCCAGCAGCTTAGATCGGGACGGGGTCCAGCCCCAGCATTTT. The genes are TRBV11-2 and TRBJ1-5, with D maybe TRBD1 (5 bases). This CDR3 is 15 amino acids long. V dropped 0 bases and J dropped 7 bases, with 13 bases sitting between them. Germline CDR1 reads SGHAT; CDR2 reads FQNNGV. Using reference TRBV11-2 and TRBJ1-5 for the parts outside the CDR3, the full variable domain is EAGVAQSPRYKIIEKRQSVAFWCNPISGHATLYWYQQILGQGPKLLIQFQNNGVVDDSQLPKDRFSAERLKGVDSTLKIQPAKLEDSAVYLCASSLDRDGVQPQHFGDGTRLSIL.